These 21 T cell receptor delta chains originate from one sample sequenced in a study of intestinal T cells in coeliac disease. For each case, the template was genomic DNA from ten 5-µm formalin-fixed paraffin-embedded scrolls. Using approximately 0.15 ug of biopsy DNA, TRD was amplified in bulk with BIOMED-2 primers. TCRdb repeated clone calling on the multiplex PCR reads with CATT. The top ten hold about 38% of the sample, which has roughly 500 delta-chain clones, approximately 60% seen once. Sequenced input: a duodenal biopsy. The receptors were sampled from a human donor with celiac disease.

As for this clone: This sequence is one base from a far larger clone and is likely a read error. The chain is built from TRAV29/DV5 and TRDJ1; TRDD3 agrees at 8 bases. TCRdb is silent on the J gene; assignment here came from matching the DNA to germline. The germline V gene encodes CDR1 NSMFDY and CDR2 ISSIKDK. The CDR3 length is 18 residues. V trimming: 1 base; J trimming: 0 bases; junction bases outside the gene matches: 14. CDR3 coding DNA: TGTGCAGCAAGCCAACTACTGGGGGTTCCCACGTACACCGATAAACTCATCTTT. Protein product: CAASQLLGVPTYTDKLIF.

By sample fraction, this clone is large. The rearrangement joins TRDV1 to TRDJ1, with 12 bases lining up with TRDD3. As TCRdb names no J gene, one was assigned here on the basis of a DNA match to germline. V was pared by 2 bases and J by 0 bases, with 13 bases of the junction left unmatched. The CDR3 length is 20 residues. Germline assignment: CDR1 TSWWSYY and CDR2 QGS. CDR3 amino acids: CALGEGPPRTGGYNTDKLIF. CDR3 nucleotide sequence: TGTGCTCTTGGGGAAGGCCCCCCTCGTACTGGGGGATACAACACCGATAAACTCATCTTT.

On this clone: A single base is all that separates this from a far larger clone, so a read error is likely. J is TRDJ1 and V is TRDV1, with 8 positions matching TRDD3. The J gene is not listed in TCRdb, so it was assigned here from a DNA match to germline. Trimming removed 0 bases from V and 4 bases from J; junction bases left unmatched: 31. The germline CDR1 and CDR2 sequences are TSWWSYY and QGS. This CDR3 has 24 residues. The CDR3: CALGELSGSSRGGSLGRLIDKLIF. The CDR3, as DNA: TGTGCTCTTGGGGAACTCTCTGGTTCGTCCCGTGGGGGATCCCTAGGGCGACTCATCGATAAACTCATCTTT.

Note on this clone: This likely came from a read error, as a far larger clone is one base away. Within the sample, other DNA sequences also encode this same CDR3. The chain carries TRDV1 and TRDJ1; 12 bases agree with TRDD3. No J gene was available from TCRdb, and it was assigned here by a germline match of the DNA. Looked up from germline, CDR1 is TSWWSYY and CDR2 is QGS. The ends lost 3 bases at V and 2 bases at J; junction bases unmatched: 31. CDR3 length: 25 residues. DNA of the CDR3: TGTGCTCTTGGGGAGAACCGTCGGCCTTCCTACGCCCCAACTGGGGGATACCCGAAAACCGATAAACTCATCTTT. Translating gives CALGENRRPSYAPTGGYPKTDKLIF.

Details on this clone: This is likely an artifact of a read error, given a far larger clone one base away. The sample contains more than one DNA sequence encoding this CDR3. The gene calls are TRDV3 and TRDJ1; D gene uncertain. The J gene was not available in TCRdb and was assigned here by matching the DNA to germline segments. Germline V gene lookup returns CDR1 TVYSNPD and CDR2 GDNSRS (reference sequence). Trimming removed 1 base from V and 2 bases from J, with 20 bases in between. This CDR3 has 16 amino acids. CDR3 sequence reads: CAFTADCGVVTDKLIF. CDR3 DNA: TGTGCCTTTACAGCTGACTGCGGGGTAGTAACCGATAAACTCATCTTT. Filled out from reference TRDV3 and TRDJ1, the complete variable domain reads CDKVTQSSPDQTVASGSEVVLLCTYDTVYSNPDLFWYRIRPDYSFQFVFYGDNSRSEGADFTQGRFSVKHILTQKAFHLVISPVRTEDSATYYCAFTADCGVVTDKLIFGKGTRVTVEP.

In regard to this clone: A read error likely explains this, since a far larger clone differs by one base. CDR3 nucleotides: TGTGCTCTTGGGGAAGTGGGAGTAATCCTACGGGTTCCGGGGGCCCTCCCTTACACCGATAAACTCATCTTT. Translation: CALGEVGVILRVPGALPYTDKLIF. The genes are TRDV1 and TRDJ1; maybe TRDD2 (6 bases). TCRdb supplies no J gene; here it was assigned by aligning the nucleotide sequence to germline. The CDR3 is 24 residues long. Germline values: CDR1 TSWWSYY, CDR2 QGS. The ends were cut back, 2 bases at V and 0 bases at J, with 37 bases in the middle.

Remarks on this clone: A far larger clone is one base from this, pointing to a likely read error. The same CDR3 can be traced to other DNA sequences in this sample. The genes are TRDV2 and TRDJ1; 13 nucleotides line up with TRDD3. Since TCRdb gives no J gene, matching the DNA to germline was used here to assign it. The CDR3 has 24 amino acids. Germline CDR1 GEAIGNYY, CDR2 EKD. The trim removed 3 bases at V and 2 bases at J, leaving 29 bases unmatched. The CDR3 DNA follows: TGTGCCTGTGACGCCGTTGCCCCACCTACAGAAGTACTGGGGGATACGCGTCGGACCGATAAACTCATCTTT. This gives the protein CACDAVAPPTEVLGDTRRTDKLIF.

By share, this clone ranks as hyperexpanded. Other DNA variants within this sample encode the same CDR3. The genes are TRDV2 and TRDJ1; 9 bases line up with TRDD3. The J gene is not listed in TCRdb, so it was assigned here from a DNA match to germline. CDR3 size: 19 residues. The germline CDR1 and CDR2 sequences are GEAIGNYY and EKD. The ends lost 0 bases at V and 2 bases at J; junction bases unmatched: 15. CDR3 in DNA: TGTGCCTGTGACACCCGTGTCTACTGGGGGAGCCCTTTTACCGATAAACTCATCTTT. Its translation is CACDTRVYWGSPFTDKLIF.

Within the sample, this clone is large. This sample also contains other DNA sequences that code for the same CDR3. The chain uses TRDV3 and TRDJ1; maybe TRDD3 (5 bases). The J gene is absent in TCRdb and was assigned here via DNA matching to germline. The CDR3 runs 16 residues. The germline V gene encodes CDR1 TVYSNPD and CDR2 GDNSRS (reference sequence). Trimming pared 1 base from V and 2 bases from J, leaving 20 bases between. The chain's CDR3 is CAFTADCGVVTDKLIF. In DNA form, the CDR3 reads TGTGCCTTTACAGCTGACTGTGGGGTAGTAACCGATAAACTCATCTTT. Supplemented by reference TRDV3 and TRDJ1, the full variable domain reads CDKVTQSSPDQTVASGSEVVLLCTYDTVYSNPDLFWYRIRPDYSFQFVFYGDNSRSEGADFTQGRFSVKHILTQKAFHLVISPVRTEDSATYYCAFTADCGVVTDKLIFGKGTRVTVEP.

This clone was found a few times. The V gene lacks a call, and TRDJ1 is the J gene; the table's D call TRDD3 went unverified against the DNA. The CDR3 length is 15 residues. CDR3 DNA: TGTGCCTCCCCGATGGGGGATACGCGAAGAGATAAACTCATCTTT. Protein product: CASPMGDTRRDKLIF.

For this clone: A single base is all that separates this from a far larger clone, so a read error is likely. Other DNA sequences in this specimen translate into the identical CDR3. The V gene is TRDV1; the J gene was not called; the DNA was not used to check the table's D call, TRDD3. Germline V gene lookup returns CDR1 TSWWSYY and CDR2 QGS. There are 25 residues in the CDR3. The CDR3: CALGENRRPSYAPTGGYPKTDKLIF. CDR3 bases: TGTGCTCTTGGGGAAAACCGTCGGCCTTCCTACGCCCCAACTGGGGGATACCCGAAAACCGATAAACTCATTTTT.

The chain links TRDV2 to TRDJ1, with TRDD3 identical over 7 bases. As TCRdb names no J gene, one was assigned here on the basis of a DNA match to germline. Looked up from germline, CDR1 is GEAIGNYY and CDR2 is EKD. V trimming: 8 bases; J trimming: 7 bases; junction bases outside the gene matches: 24. CDR3 length: 17 residues. The CDR3 loop reads CAFLKKGGFVFPGKLIF. CDR3 nucleotides: TGTGCCTTCCTCAAAAAAGGGGGATTTGTTTTTCCGGGTAAACTCATCTTT.

This clone was seen just once. A far larger clone is just one base off, so this is likely a read error. This rearrangement joins TRDV2 to TRDJ1, with a tentative D call TRDD3 (6 bases). TCRdb offers no J gene call, so here the DNA was matched to germline to obtain one. The CDR3 is 16 amino acids. CDR1 GEAIGNYY and CDR2 EKD come from the germline V gene. V was pared by 0 bases and J by 0 bases, with 13 bases between. The CDR3 nucleotides are TGTGCCTGTGACACCGTGAGGGATAGTGACACCGATAAACTCATCTTT. This translates into CACDTVRDSDTDKLIF.

The gene calls are TRDV1 and TRDJ1, with 8 bases that match TRDD3. TCRdb gives no J gene; it was assigned here by matching the DNA to germline. Germline V gene lookup returns CDR1 TSWWSYY and CDR2 QGS. CDR3 length equals 22 residues. J gave up 0 bases and V 4 bases, and 25 bases lay outside the gene matches. CDR3 protein: CALGVLSFRPALVLGDTDKLIF. CDR3 nucleotide sequence: TGTGCTCTTGGGGTACTTTCCTTCCGCCCCGCCCTCGTACTGGGGGACACCGATAAACTCATCTTT.

The V gene is TRDV1, the J gene TRDJ1, with 7 nucleotides matching TRDD2. Because TCRdb records no J gene, it was assigned here through a match of the DNA to germline. Germline lookup yields CDR1 TSWWSYY and CDR2 QGS. This CDR3 region has 25 residues. V dropped 2 bases and J dropped 3; count of bases not matched to a gene: 36. CDR3 region: CALGEALPHGAGVLMCFIGADKLIF. CDR3 bases: TGTGCTCTTGGGGAAGCCCTTCCTCATGGGGCGGGTGTACTGATGTGTTTCATTGGGGCCGATAAACTCATCTTT.

J is TRDJ1 and V is TRDV3; 8 bases line up with TRDD3. No J gene was available from TCRdb, and it was assigned here by a germline match of the DNA. This CDR3 is 14 amino acids long. Per the germline V gene, CDR1 is TVYSNPD and CDR2 is GDNSRS (reference sequence). V shed 2 bases and J 3 bases; nucleotides not matched to a gene: 8. The CDR3 region has the DNA TGTGCCTTTGCCTACTGGGGGCCACCCGATAAACTCATCTTT. Its translation: CAFAYWGPPDKLIF.

By proportion, this clone is hyperexpanded. The V and J genes are TRDV1 and TRDJ1, with 8 bases identical to TRDD3. CDR1 TSWWSYY and CDR2 QGS come from the germline V gene. Trimming removed 0 bases from V and 2 bases from J; junction bases left unmatched: 29. The CDR3 runs 24 residues. CDR3: CALGELKIQRRGWGTLLTTDKLIF. DNA for the CDR3: TGTGCTCTTGGGGAACTTAAAATACAACGAAGGGGCTGGGGGACACTCTTAACTACCGATAAACTCATCTTT.

As to this clone: A read error is likely here: a far larger clone is one base away. The chain is built from TRDV1 and TRDJ1; 10 bases are shared with TRDD3. Germline matching of the DNA provided the J gene here, since TCRdb leaves it blank. There are 24 residues in the CDR3. Germline CDR1 reads TSWWSYY; CDR2 reads QGS. V lost 0 bases, J lost 6 bases, and 31 bases stayed unmatched. The CDR3 reads CALGELSGSSRGGYLGRLINKLIF. The CDR3 bases are TGTGCTCTTGGGGAACTCTCTGGTTCGTCCCGTGGGGGATACCTAGGGCGACTCATCAATAAACTCATCTTT.

This chain connects TRDV1 to TRDJ1, with 8 nucleotides matching TRDD3. Here the J gene came from matching the DNA to germline, since TCRdb omits it. Per the germline V gene, CDR1 is TSWWSYY and CDR2 is QGS. This CDR3 has 20 amino acids. With 1 base clipped from V and 5 bases from J, the junction kept 21 bases outside the gene matches. CDR3 sequence: CALGEPAFHGWGIERDKLIF. The DNA of the CDR3 is TGTGCTCTTGGGGAACCCGCCTTCCACGGATGGGGGATCGAGAGAGATAAACTCATCTTT.

The chain links TRDV2 to TRDJ1; 13 nucleotides match TRDD3. No J segment appears in TCRdb, so it was assigned here by matching the sequence to germline. This CDR3 is built from 22 residues. From germline, CDR1 is GEAIGNYY and CDR2 EKD. The junction had 18 bases not matched to a gene; V was cut back by 0 bases and J by 0 bases. CDR3 nucleotides: TGTGCCTGTGACACCCGTGTCTACTGGGGGATACGTGACATAGGGTACACCGATAAACTCATCTTT. Its translation is CACDTRVYWGIRDIGYTDKLIF.

The chain recombines TRDV3 with TRDJ1, with TRDD3 matching 7 bases. Germline matching of the DNA provided the J gene here, since TCRdb leaves it blank. This CDR3 has 14 amino acids. Germline CDR1 TVYSNPD, CDR2 GDNSRS (reference sequence). With V trimmed by 1 base and J by 3 bases, 8 bases remained unmatched. This chain's CDR3 is CAFKFWGPPDKLIF. In DNA, the CDR3 is TGTGCCTTTAAGTTCTGGGGGCCACCCGATAAACTCATCTTT.